Listed here is a single T cell receptor (beta chain). Its target is not known. The CDR3 covers 13 residues. Trimming pared 5 bases from V and 5 bases from J, leaving 12 bases between. Germline-derived CDR1 and CDR2 are SNHLY and FYNNEI. The entry originates in a study of CD8+CD57+ T cells in acquired aplastic anemia. Study-level information: 3.2 ug was the average amount of DNA from sorted CD4+ and CD8+ cells. About 11 million reads, on average, were obtained for CD4+ cells from healthy donors. Study outcomes and limitations: Patients and controls were found to share 25 to 35 CD8+ CDR3 sequences.

The template used for profiling TCR beta VDJ and CDR3 was genomic DNA. TCRdb ran MiXCR on the reads and lists one entry per CDR3 protein. The profile shows about 180,000 distinct CDR3 sequences, around 45% of them singletons. The TCR originated in a human donor in good health. Sequencing input: sorted CD4+, CD8+, or CD8+CD57+ T cells (not recorded which) from PBMCs. This chain links TRBV2 with TRBJ2-5; D possibly uses TRBD1 or TRBD2 (5 bases each). The CDR3, as DNA: TGTGCCAGCAGTTCCTTGGGGGAGGAGACCCAGTACTTC. This encodes CASSSLGEETQYF. Combining the CDR3 with reference TRBV2 and TRBJ2-5 gives the whole variable domain EPEVTQTPSHQVTQMGQEVILRCVPISNHLYFYWYRQILGQKVEFLVSFYNNEISEKSEIFDDQFSVERPDGSNFTLKIRSTKLEDSAMYFCASSSLGEETQYFGPGTRLLVL.